The sequence of this TCR beta chain was determined in a study of Graves' ophthalmopathy and Graves' hyperthyroidism (dated by TCRdb to the late 2010s). Regarding the study in general: Peripheral blood samples were taken at the time of initial diagnosis, before any treatment was given. The study used signatures of the TCR beta repertoire to tell Graves' ophthalmopathy apart from Graves' hyperthyroidism and to predict which patients would progress to ophthalmopathy. In total, under 150 blood samples were TCR-sequenced: fewer than 50 ophthalmopathy, some 75 hyperthyroidism and some 17 hyperthyroidism-to-ophthalmopathy patients. To explore V-J signatures that distinguish ophthalmopathy from hyperthyroidism, a discovery set of 90 to 100 patients was enrolled, made up of some 41 with ophthalmopathy and roughly 55 with stable hyperthyroidism. The independent validation cohort included 18 to 20 hyperthyroidism patients plus 17 patients who later progressed from hyperthyroidism to ophthalmopathy. In roughly 6 hyperthyroidism patients, T-cell repertoires of thyroid tissue and blood were compared. After sampling, hyperthyroidism patients received methimazole starting at 30 mg daily, and ophthalmopathy patients received high-dose intravenous methylprednisolone. Broad study findings and their caveats: Most of the expanded thyroid clonotypes with a frequency above 0.001 were also detected in blood, and it was suggested that the thyroid immune response may be reflected by blood repertoires. The 13-signature model separated ophthalmopathy from stable hyperthyroidism with around 90% sensitivity and about 84% specificity in cross-validation, and 80%/75% in the test set. In validation, the model predicted ophthalmopathy progression with about 70% sensitivity and about 77% specificity; 12 predicted patients were CT-confirmed with GO in a median of about 6.2 months. No statistical method was used to predetermine the sample size, and group allocation was not hidden from the investigators.

In the germline V gene, CDR1 corresponds to SGHDN and CDR2 to FVKESK. The CDR3, cysteine through phenylalanine, is 13 amino acids long. Only the CDR3 region is kept as DNA, spanning 39 bases read in frame from base 1. V gives up 0 bases and J gives up 7 bases, and the segment between their germline ends measures 9 bases. In its sample, this clonotype was seen many times. Its cognate antigen has yet to be identified. Nothing much larger sits one base from this clone, and base qualities are not available. The ophthalmopathy patients had moderately to severely active disease, with a Clinical Activity Score of 3 or higher, a NOSPECS grade of 4 or higher, and a disease duration of less than 3 months. Patients with other autoimmune diseases, uncontrolled infections, pregnancy or lactation were excluded from the study. Clinical symptoms, serum thyroxine, TRAb, thyroid ultrasound and orbital computed tomography formed the basis of the diagnosis. Using Ficoll-Paque density gradient centrifugation, PBMCs were isolated from approximately 11 ml of fresh peripheral blood. Total RNA was extracted using Trizol reagent, and RNA quality was checked on an Agilent 2100 Bioanalyzer.

TCR beta CDR3 regions were amplified from RNA transcripts for repertoire sequencing. HTBI primers and the Qiagen OneStep RT-PCR kit were used in a first-round RT-PCR, which was followed by a second-round multiplex PCR, size selection and purification. The libraries underwent paired-end sequencing with 100 bp reads on an Illumina HiSeq2000. In the original analysis: SOAPnuke was used to process the reads, throwing out any read that had adapters, had uncalled bases, had a mean Phred below 15, or lacked an exact constant-primer or identifier match. High-quality paired reads were merged with COPE v1.2.5. Each unique nucleotide sequence was defined as a clonotype, and clonotypes were aligned to IMGT TRB V, D and J references with MiTCR v1.1. Analysis was restricted to V-J combinations with a frequency above 0.0001, which covered 99.2% of repertoires. A TCR clonal expansion and chaos score per V-J combination was defined as the ratio of F50 clonal expansion to chaos observed in the TCRdist matrix. Welch's t-statistics and random forest were used to narrow the features down to 13 V-J combinations, which were then fed into a naive Bayes classifier. The similarity between thyroid and blood repertoires was quantified using the Morisita-Horn index. The public reads were reanalyzed by TCRdb: fastp trimming at Q25, MiXCR alignment, in-frame beta chains only. Duplicate CDR3 protein sequences are folded into a single record with the most common DNA and genes. Here the V and J calls rest on TCRdb's processing, not on the authors' analysis. The sample table records 650,000 to 900,000 distinct CDR3 sequences; around 40% of these occur just once. Of the sample, roughly 46% falls within the top ten clones.

The clonotype originates from an adult man with Graves' ophthalmopathy. Sequenced sample: peripheral blood. The sequence links TRBV14 to TRBJ1-1; matching of 6 bases hints at TRBD1 as the D gene. CDR3 reads: CASSQDQTGEAFF. The nucleotide sequence is TGTGCCAGCAGCCAAGATCAGACAGGTGAAGCTTTCTTT. The reference TRBV14 and TRBJ1-1 proteins fill in what lies around the CDR3, so the full variable domain reads EAGVTQFPSHSVIEKGQTVTLRCDPISGHDNLYWYRRVMGKEIKFLLHFVKESKQDESGMPNNRFLAERTGGTYSTLKVQPAELEDSGVYFCASSQDQTGEAFFGQGTRLTVV.